A selection of T cell receptor beta chains follows, all from one sample in a study of OX40 agonist ivuxolimab in advanced cancers. TCRdb's table, derived via immunoSEQ multiplex PCR, lists solely in-frame clones and lacks some. The sample records under 65,000 clones, approximately 86% being singletons. Sequences were derived from CD4+ or CD8+ T cells sorted from blood, sampled in a trial of the OX40 agonist ivuxolimab. The receptors stem from an adult with an advanced solid tumor such as melanoma, head and neck, liver or kidney cancer. Both conserved end residues are part of each CDR3. D genes are given only for firm matches. Size is stated for part of the rows, as once, few or many counts, or as a class when the clone is expanded.

J: TRBJ2-1; D: TRBD2; V: TRBV27; size: NA; DNA: TGTGCCAGCAGTCAGGGACTAGCGGGAGGGGGGCTTAACAATGAGCAGTTCTTC; CDR3: CASSQGLAGGGLNNEQFF
J: TRBJ2-1; D: NA; V: TRBV18; size: once; DNA: TGTGCCAGCCGAGCGTCTGGGGGCGGGCAAGAGCAGTTCTTC; CDR3: CASRASGGGQEQFF
J: TRBJ2-1; D: TRBD2; V: TRBV28; size: NA; DNA: TGTGCCAGCAGTCGCCCAGGGACTAGTTTGTTCAATGAGCAGTTCTTC; CDR3: CASSRPGTSLFNEQFF
J: TRBJ2-2; D: NA; V: TRBV7-3; size: NA; DNA: TGTGCCAGCAGCGCGACAGGGAGGACCGGGGAGCTGTTTTTT; CDR3: CASSATGRTGELFF
J: TRBJ1-3; D: NA; V: TRBV6-6; size: NA; DNA: TGTGCCAGCAGCAGACAGACTCTCTCTGGAAACACCATATATTTT; CDR3: CASSRQTLSGNTIYF
J: TRBJ2-7; D: NA; V: TRBV7-3; size: NA; DNA: TGTGCCAGCAGCTTAACAGATAACTACGAGCAGTACTTC; CDR3: CASSLTDNYEQYF
J: TRBJ2-3; D: NA; V: TRBV5-6; size: once; DNA: TGTGCCAGCAGGACCACCGCCGACAGCACAGATACGCAGTATTTT; CDR3: CASRTTADSTDTQYF
J: TRBJ2-6; D: TRBD1; V: TRBV5-4; size: NA; DNA: TGTGCCAGCAGCTTGGGACAGGGAAGAGCTGGGGCCAACGTCCTGACTTTC; CDR3: CASSLGQGRAGANVLTF
J: TRBJ1-4; D: NA; V: TRBV7-2; size: NA; DNA: TGTGCCAGCAGCTTCAGGCGCAATGAAAAACTGTTTTTT; CDR3: CASSFRRNEKLFF
J: TRBJ1-2; D: TRBD1; V: TRBV19; size: NA; DNA: TGTGCCAGTAGTATACGGACAGGGGAATATGGCTACACCTTC; CDR3: CASSIRTGEYGYTF
J: TRBJ2-1; D: TRBD1; V: TRBV5-1; size: NA; DNA: TGCGCCAGCAGTCAGGGGGCCGATGAGCAGTTCTTC; CDR3: CASSQGADEQFF
J: TRBJ2-1; D: TRBD2; V: TRBV9; size: NA; DNA: TGTGCCAGCAGCGTAAGCGGGCGGGAGAGGAATGAGCAGTTCTTC; CDR3: CASSVSGRERNEQFF
J: TRBJ2-1; D: TRBD2; V: TRBV7-7; size: NA; DNA: TGTGCTAGCAGCTCGCTAGGACTAGCGGGGTACAATGAGCAGTTCTTC; CDR3: CASSSLGLAGYNEQFF
J: TRBJ2-1; D: TRBD1; V: TRBV6-5; size: NA; DNA: TGTGCCAGCACCAGGGGGCGGGATTCAAATGAGCAGTTCTTC; CDR3: CASTRGRDSNEQFF
J: TRBJ1-2; D: TRBD1; V: TRBV29-1; size: NA; DNA: TGCAGCATATCCACAGGGGAAGGCTATGGCTACACCTTC; CDR3: CSISTGEGYGYTF
J: TRBJ1-1; D: NA; V: TRBV19; size: NA; DNA: TGTGCCAGTAGTATAAGGGTCAGCGGCACTGAAGCTTTCTTT; CDR3: CASSIRVSGTEAFF